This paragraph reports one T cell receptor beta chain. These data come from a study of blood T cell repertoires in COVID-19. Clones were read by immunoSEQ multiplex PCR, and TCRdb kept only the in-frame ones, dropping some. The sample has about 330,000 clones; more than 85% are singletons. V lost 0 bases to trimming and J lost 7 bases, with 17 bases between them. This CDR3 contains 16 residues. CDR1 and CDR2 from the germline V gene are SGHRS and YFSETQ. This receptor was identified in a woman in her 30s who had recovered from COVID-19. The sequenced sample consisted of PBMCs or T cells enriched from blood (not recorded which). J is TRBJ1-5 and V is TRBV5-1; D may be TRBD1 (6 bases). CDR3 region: CASSLDGRGDNQPQHF. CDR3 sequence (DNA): TGCGCCAGCAGCTTGGATGGCAGGGGAGACAACCAGCCCCAGCATTTT.